A selection of T cell receptor beta chains follows, all from one sample in a study of cytomegalovirus exposure and HLA in healthy donors. Measured with immunoSEQ multiplex PCR; TCRdb has only the in-frame clones, and not every one. The table lists roughly 130,000 clones, approximately 80% of them singletons, with approximately 3% in the top ten. The sample consisted of PBMCs. These receptors were taken from a woman in her late teens or twenties in good health and CMV-seropositive. Each CDR3 is given with its conserved first and last residue. D genes are given only for firm matches. Only some rows state a clone size, as once, few, many or a class for expanded clones.

TRBV11-2,NA,12,TRBJ2-7,NA,CASSPEHYEQYF,TGTGCCAGCAGCCCTGAGCACTACGAGCAGTACTTC
TRBV5-1,NA,17,TRBJ2-2,TRBD1,CASSLAWTGAGTGELFF,TGCGCCAGCAGCTTGGCCTGGACAGGGGCCGGCACCGGGGAGCTGTTTTTT
TRBV7-9,NA,14,TRBJ1-4,NA,CSSSSQVPNEKLFF,TGTTCCAGCAGCTCCCAGGTCCCTAATGAAAAACTGTTTTTT
TRBV5-1,NA,16,TRBJ2-7,TRBD2,CASSLGGTSGGYEQYF,TGCGCCAGCAGCTTGGGAGGGACTAGCGGGGGATACGAGCAGTACTTC
TRBV19,NA,17,TRBJ1-2,NA,CASSIRRAAVANYGYTF,TGTGCCAGTAGTATAAGGCGAGCGGCGGTCGCTAACTATGGCTACACCTTC
TRBV19,NA,14,TRBJ2-7,NA,CASSARQTPYEQYF,TGTGCCAGTAGTGCAAGACAGACCCCCTACGAGCAGTACTTC
TRBV30,NA,14,TRBJ1-2,NA,CAWSGGDSDYGYTF,TGTGCCTGGAGTGGCGGGGATTCGGACTATGGCTACACCTTC
TRBV27,NA,14,TRBJ2-2,NA,CASRSDRQTGELFF,TGTGCCAGCAGATCAGACAGGCAAACCGGGGAGCTGTTTTTT
TRBV4-1,NA,18,TRBJ2-7,TRBD2,CASSQDLATSGGAYEQYF,TGCGCCAGCAGCCAAGATCTTGCCACAAGCGGGGGGGCCTACGAGCAGTACTTC
TRBV30,NA,14,TRBJ1-1,NA,CAWSVYRRRAEAFF,TGTGCCTGGAGTGTATACAGGAGGAGGGCTGAAGCTTTCTTT
TRBV5-1,NA,14,TRBJ2-1,TRBD1,CASSGGQSYNEQFF,TGCGCCAGCAGCGGGGGACAGTCCTACAATGAGCAGTTCTTC
TRBV19,NA,18,TRBJ1-1,TRBD1,CASSIVFVQGAMNTEAFF,TGTGCCAGTAGTATAGTGTTTGTCCAGGGGGCGATGAACACTGAAGCTTTCTTT
TRBV18,NA,16,TRBJ2-2,TRBD1,CASSPPPGQGSGELFF,TGTGCCAGCTCGCCTCCCCCGGGACAGGGAAGCGGGGAGCTGTTTTTT
TRBV10-3,NA,16,TRBJ1-2,TRBD1,CAISEPGQGAGYGYTF,TGTGCCATCAGTGAGCCCGGACAGGGTGCTGGCTATGGCTACACCTTC
TRBV4-2,NA,13,TRBJ2-7,NA,CASSQDLGEAQYF,TGTGCCAGCAGCCAAGATTTGGGGGAGGCGCAGTACTTC
TRBV27,NA,18,TRBJ2-3,TRBD2,CASTDPFSGGSGTDTQYF,TGTGCCAGCACGGACCCATTTAGCGGGGGCTCGGGCACAGATACGCAGTATTTT
TRBV30,NA,15,TRBJ1-1,NA,CAWSVSGAGDTEAFF,TGTGCCTGGAGTGTATCCGGGGCAGGGGACACTGAAGCTTTCTTT
TRBV29-1,NA,13,TRBJ2-7,NA,CSVEKGAYHEQYF,TGCAGCGTTGAAAAAGGGGCTTACCACGAGCAGTACTTC
TRBV12-5,NA,14,TRBJ1-1,TRBD1,CASGQLSGQAEAFF,TGTGCTAGTGGCCAACTCTCAGGACAGGCTGAAGCTTTCTTT
TRBV28,NA,18,TRBJ2-2,NA,CASSLDNLRDRGRRELFF,TGTGCCAGCAGTTTAGATAATCTGAGGGATCGCGGTAGGCGGGAGCTGTTTTTT
TRBV7-2,few,16,TRBJ1-2,NA,CASSLRILEANYGYTF,TGTGCCAGCAGCTTAAGAATTTTGGAGGCTAACTATGGCTACACCTTC
TRBV9,NA,12,TRBJ2-3,NA,CASSAPTDTQYF,TGTGCCAGCAGCGCCCCAACAGATACGCAGTATTTT
TRBV2,few,11,TRBJ1-1,NA,CASLGGTEAFF,TGTGCCAGCCTGGGGGGAACTGAAGCTTTCTTT
TRBV27,NA,15,TRBJ2-1,NA,CASSLGGSSYNEQFF,TGTGCCAGCAGTTTAGGGGGCAGCTCCTACAATGAGCAGTTCTTC
TRBV18,NA,13,TRBJ2-2,NA,CASSPIGAGELFF,TGTGCCAGCTCACCAATCGGGGCCGGGGAGCTGTTTTTT